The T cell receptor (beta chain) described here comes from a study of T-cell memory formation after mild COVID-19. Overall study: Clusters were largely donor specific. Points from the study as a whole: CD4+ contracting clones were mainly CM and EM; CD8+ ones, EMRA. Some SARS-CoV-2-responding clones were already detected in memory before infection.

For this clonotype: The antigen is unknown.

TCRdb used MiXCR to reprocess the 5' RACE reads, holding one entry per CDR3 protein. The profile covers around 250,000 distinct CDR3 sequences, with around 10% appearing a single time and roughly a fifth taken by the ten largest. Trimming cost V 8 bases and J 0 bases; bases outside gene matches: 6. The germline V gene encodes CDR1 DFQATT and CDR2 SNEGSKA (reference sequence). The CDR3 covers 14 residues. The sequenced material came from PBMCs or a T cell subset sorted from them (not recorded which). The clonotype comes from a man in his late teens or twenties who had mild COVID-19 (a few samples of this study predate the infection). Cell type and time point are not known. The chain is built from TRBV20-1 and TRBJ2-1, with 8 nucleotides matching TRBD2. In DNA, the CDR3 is TGCAGTAATATCCGGGGGGGCTCCTACAATGAGCAGTTCTTC. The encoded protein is CSNIRGGSYNEQFF.